A selection of T cell receptor beta chains follows, all from one sample in a study of T cell responses to AZD1222 COVID-19 vaccine. Assay used: immunoSEQ multiplex PCR; TCRdb lists only in-frame clones, some missing. The sample yields 150,000 to 200,000 clones, just over 85% seen once. The specimen was peripheral blood, collected 28 days after the second AZD1222 dose. These receptors were taken from an adult who received the AZD1222 COVID-19 vaccine. Both conserved end residues are part of each CDR3. D genes are given only for firm matches. Only part of the rows carry a size: once, few, many, or a class if the clone is expanded.

d_call,j_call,clone_size,v_call,cdr3_aa,cdr3_nt
-,TRBJ2-7,-,TRBV30,CAWSVGGPSAYEQYF,TGTGCCTGGAGTGTTGGGGGTCCATCCGCGTACGAGCAGTACTTC
-,TRBJ1-1,once,TRBV9,CASSVGLEPSEAFF,TGTGCCAGCAGCGTGGGCCTGGAACCCTCTGAAGCTTTCTTT
TRBD2,TRBJ2-7,-,TRBV9,CASTRDYVSYEQYF,TGTGCCAGCACCCGGGACTACGTATCCTACGAGCAGTACTTC
TRBD1,TRBJ1-2,-,TRBV19,CASSRQGSSLGYTF,TGTGCCAGTAGCCGACAGGGTTCTTCCCTCGGCTACACCTTC
TRBD1,TRBJ1-5,-,TRBV19,CASTDRGTGVSNQPQHF,TGTGCCAGTACAGACCGCGGGACAGGGGTTAGCAATCAGCCCCAGCATTTT
-,TRBJ1-2,-,TRBV6-5,CASRKGDGYGYTF,TGTGCCAGCAGAAAGGGGGATGGGTATGGCTACACCTTC
-,TRBJ1-1,-,TRBV11-2,CASSFAEALNTEAFF,TGTGCCAGCAGCTTTGCCGAAGCACTGAACACTGAAGCTTTCTTT
-,TRBJ2-1,-,TRBV9,CASSVAGLNEQFF,TGTGCCAGCAGCGTAGCAGGGTTGAATGAGCAGTTCTTC
TRBD2,TRBJ2-1,-,TRBV7-2,CASSLVGSGGEFEQFF,TGTGCCAGCAGCTTAGTAGGTAGCGGGGGGGAGTTTGAGCAGTTCTTC
TRBD1,TRBJ2-5,-,TRBV5-5,CASSRTGTGDLETQYF,TGTGCCAGCAGCCGTACCGGGACAGGGGATCTGGAGACCCAGTACTTC
-,TRBJ1-6,-,TRBV28,CASSSNPRGSYNSPLHF,TGTGCCAGCAGTTCCAACCCGAGGGGATCCTATAATTCACCCCTCCACTTT
-,TRBJ1-2,-,TRBV12-3/TRBV12-4,CASRYGANYGYTF,TGTGCCAGCAGGTATGGAGCCAACTATGGCTACACCTTC
-,TRBJ1-6,-,TRBV9,CASSTRTDSPLHF,TGTGCCAGCAGCACCCGGACAGATTCACCCCTCCACTTT
-,TRBJ1-1,once,TRBV9,CASSAGARRNTEAFF,TGTGCCAGCAGCGCCGGGGCGCGAAGGAACACTGAAGCTTTCTTT
-,TRBJ2-7,-,TRBV11-2,CASISHSNYEQYF,TGTGCCAGCATCAGTCACAGCAACTACGAGCAGTACTTC
-,TRBJ1-2,-,TRBV5-4,CASSPPGRTYGYTF,TGTGCCAGCAGCCCGCCGGGACGGACATATGGCTACACCTTC
-,TRBJ2-2,-,TRBV6-1,CASSDRLQGPTGELFF,TGTGCCAGCAGTGATCGCCTCCAGGGACCCACCGGGGAGCTGTTTTTT
-,TRBJ2-3,few,TRBV24-1,CATSERGSTDTQYF,TGTGCCACCAGTGAGAGAGGTTCCACAGATACGCAGTATTTT
TRBD1,TRBJ2-7,-,TRBV7-3,CASSPYPPGTGNEQYF,TGTGCCAGCAGCCCGTATCCTCCCGGGACAGGGAACGAGCAGTACTTC
-,TRBJ1-1,-,TRBV19,CASSVTSNTEAFF,TGTGCCAGTAGTGTGACCTCGAACACTGAAGCTTTCTTT
TRBD1,TRBJ1-1,-,TRBV19,CASSINRQGAAEAFF,TGTGCCAGTAGTATTAATAGACAGGGGGCAGCTGAAGCTTTCTTT
-,TRBJ2-3,-,TRBV28,CASSRDTYTDTQYF,TGTGCCAGCAGCCGGGACACCTACACAGATACGCAGTATTTT
-,TRBJ1-4,once,TRBV7-9,CASSLGGFEKLFF,TGTGCCAGCAGCTTAGGGGGTTTTGAAAAACTGTTTTTT
-,TRBJ2-7,-,TRBV5-4,CASSPRGGNYEQYF,TGTGCCAGCAGCCCCCGGGGTGGAAACTACGAGCAGTACTTC
-,TRBJ1-1,-,TRBV10-3,CAISESVRGTEAFF,TGTGCCATCAGTGAGTCCGTAAGGGGTACTGAAGCTTTCTTT
-,TRBJ2-3,-,TRBV7-8,CASSLALGAGEETFF,TGTGCCAGCAGCTTAGCGCTGGGGGCAGGGGAGGAGACTTTTTTT
TRBD1,TRBJ2-7,-,TRBV6-5,CASRATGISYEQYF,TGTGCCAGCAGAGCGACAGGGATCTCCTACGAGCAGTACTTC
-,TRBJ1-2,-,TRBV19,CASSSPSGKFNYGYTF,TGTGCCAGTAGTTCCCCCTCAGGAAAGTTTAACTATGGCTACACCTTC